This TCR beta chain was obtained from a study of radiotherapy plus CTLA-4 blockade in lung cancer. Study context: With about a third of patients having disease control, objective responses were seen in approximately 17%. Study conclusions and caveats: TCR clones from tumors expanded in blood after radiotherapy plus ipilimumab. Best predicting response, reportedly, were early blood T cell clone dynamics, with interferon-beta.

The assay was immunoSEQ multiplex PCR, and TCRdb's table has in-frame clones only and misses some. This table holds roughly 88,000 clones, 83% found once. As for this clone: The antigen remains unidentified.

This CDR3 is built from 17 residues. The germline V gene has CDR1 SGHAT and CDR2 FQNNGV. J lost 2 bases, V lost 4 bases, and 13 bases had no gene match. Ipilimumab CTLA-4 blockade and focal radiation were given to patients with chemo-refractory metastatic non-small-cell lung cancer. The chain has TRBV11-2 and TRBJ2-5, with TRBD1 matching 7 bases. The specimen was peripheral blood, collected from a patient treated with radiotherapy plus ipilimumab. This clonotype originated in a human donor with non-small cell lung cancer who had stable disease on radiotherapy plus ipilimumab. As DNA, the CDR3 is TGTGCCAGCAGCTCACTCTACTTTCCGACAGGGCAAGAGACCCAGTACTTC. Translating it yields CASSSLYFPTGQETQYF.